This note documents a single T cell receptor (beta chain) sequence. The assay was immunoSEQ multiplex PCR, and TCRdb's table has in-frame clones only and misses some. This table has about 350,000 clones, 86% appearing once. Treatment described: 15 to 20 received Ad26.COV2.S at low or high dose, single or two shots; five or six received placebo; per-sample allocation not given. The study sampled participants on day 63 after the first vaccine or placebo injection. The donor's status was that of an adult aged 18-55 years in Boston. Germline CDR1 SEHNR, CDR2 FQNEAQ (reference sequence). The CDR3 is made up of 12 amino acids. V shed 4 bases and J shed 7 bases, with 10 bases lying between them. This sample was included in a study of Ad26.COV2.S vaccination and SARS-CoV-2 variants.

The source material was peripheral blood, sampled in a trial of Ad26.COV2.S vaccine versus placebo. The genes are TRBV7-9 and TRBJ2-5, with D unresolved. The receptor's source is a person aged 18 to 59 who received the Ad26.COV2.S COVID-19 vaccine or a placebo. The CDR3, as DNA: TGTGCCAGCAGCTCTAACCGGGTGACCCAGTACTTC. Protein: CASSSNRVTQYF.